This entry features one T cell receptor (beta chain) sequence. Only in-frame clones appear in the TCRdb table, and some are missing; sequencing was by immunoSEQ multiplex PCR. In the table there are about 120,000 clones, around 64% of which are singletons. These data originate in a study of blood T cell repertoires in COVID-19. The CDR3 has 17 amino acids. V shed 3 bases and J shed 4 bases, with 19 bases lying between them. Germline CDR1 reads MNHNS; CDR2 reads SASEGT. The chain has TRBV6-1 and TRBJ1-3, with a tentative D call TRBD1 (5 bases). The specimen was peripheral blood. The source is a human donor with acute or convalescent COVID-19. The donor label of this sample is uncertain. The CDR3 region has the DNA TGTGCCAGCAGTGACGCGGGATGGGGGTATTCCGGAAACACCATATATTTT. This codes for CASSDAGWGYSGNTIYF.